This is a list of T cell receptor beta chains from one sample in a study of beta chain features in type 1 diabetes. Sequencing used immunoSEQ multiplex PCR; TCRdb keeps in-frame clones, though not all of them. The data show nearly 700,000 clones, with around an eighth seen just once and 0.02% to 0.025% held by the top ten. Source material: naive CD4+ T cells from blood. The receptors derive from a young man with type 1 diabetes. The CDR3 runs from the conserved cysteine through the conserved F or W. A D gene is named only where the DNA matches it firmly. Clone size is not always given. Where it is, it says once, few, many or a class for expanded clones.

d_gene	len	v_gene	abundance	j_gene	CDR3nt	CDR3aa
-	11	TRBV29-1	-	TRBJ2-5	TGCAGCGTTGAAGACAGGGGAAAAGCCTACTTC	CSVEDRGKAYF
-	16	TRBV6-5	-	TRBJ2-1	TGTGCCAGCAGTTACAGACAGGCTACCTCCTACAATGAGCAGTTCTTC	CASSYRQATSYNEQFF
-	15	TRBV13	-	TRBJ2-7	TGTGCCAGCAGCTTCCGACAGGCGGCCGTGGACGAGCAGTACTTC	CASSFRQAAVDEQYF
TRBD1	15	TRBV28	few	TRBJ1-5	TGTGCCAGCAGCTCCGGACAGGGAAGAACTCAGCCCCAGCATTTT	CASSSGQGRTQPQHF
-	15	TRBV4-1	few	TRBJ2-4	TGCGCCAGCAGCCAATTGGCGGGGAATAAAAACATTCAGTACTTC	CASSQLAGNKNIQYF
-	15	TRBV14	few	TRBJ2-5	TGTGCCAGCAGCCAATCCCTCCTAGCCAAAGAGACCCAGTACTTC	CASSQSLLAKETQYF
-	15	TRBV6-5	few	TRBJ1-2	TGTGCCAGCAGCTACCCCTCTCCGGGCGGCTATGGCTACACCTTC	CASSYPSPGGYGYTF
-	13	TRBV7-9	-	TRBJ2-7	TGTGCCAGCAGCTTGCCAAACACCTACGAGCAGTACTTC	CASSLPNTYEQYF
-	14	TRBV7-3	few	TRBJ2-1	TGTGCCAGCAGCCCGTCCGGGACTCACAATGAGCAGTTCTTC	CASSPSGTHNEQFF
-	15	TRBV10-3	few	TRBJ1-2	TGTGCCATCAGTGAGTTGAGAGGGGAGCACTATGGCTACACCTTC	CAISELRGEHYGYTF
TRBD1	19	TRBV28	few	TRBJ2-2	TGTGCCAGCAGCCAGAGTGGGACAGTAATACTGGGTCATACCGGGGAGCTGTTTTTT	CASSQSGTVILGHTGELFF
TRBD1	15	TRBV7-2	few	TRBJ2-5	TGTGCCAGCAGCTTAGTATCAGGGGGCGTAGAGACCCAGTACTTC	CASSLVSGGVETQYF
-	14	TRBV5-4	-	TRBJ2-5	TGTGCCAGCAGCTTGAGGCAAATCCAAGAGACCCAGTACTTC	CASSLRQIQETQYF
TRBD1	16	TRBV7-2	-	TRBJ2-5	TGTGCCAGCAGTCCAGGGACAGGGGGCTCCCGGGAGACCCAGTACTTC	CASSPGTGGSRETQYF